Below are 18 T cell receptor beta chains sequenced from a single sample in a study of blood T cells in healthy people across ages. A second PCR of roughly 6 to 12 cycles used a sample-barcoded 5' primer and a J-beta primer mix. TCRdb ran MiXCR on the 5' RACE reads and lists one entry per CDR3 protein. The sample consists of roughly 2 million distinct CDR3 sequences, around half of them appearing once. Sequencing was carried out using blood. These receptor sequences come from a woman aged 40 to 50 in good health.

The chain recombines TRBV6-6 with TRBJ2-7; TRBD2 might be the D (5 bases). Matching the DNA end better, TRBJ2-5 makes the J call doubtful. The CDR3 length is 16 residues. Germline CDR1 MNHNY, CDR2 SVGAGI (reference sequence). In nucleotides, the CDR3 is TGTGCCAGCAGTTCCCTCTCGACTAATTTAGCTGGGACCCAGTACTTC. This gives the protein CASSSLSTNLAGTQYF.

The rearrangement joins TRBV9 to TRBJ2-6; D might be TRBD2 (5 bases). This CDR3 comprises 20 residues. The germline V gene has CDR1 SGDLS and CDR2 YYNGEE. V lost 4 bases and J 4 bases, leaving 27 bases between the germline ends. CDR3 sequence reads: CASSHTGRGPQPEGANVLTF. The CDR3 DNA reads as TGTGCCAGCAGCCACACTGGACGGGGTCCCCAACCGGAGGGGGCCAACGTCCTGACTTTC.

This clonotype occurred a few times. The chain couples TRBV27 to TRBJ2-6, with no clear D. This CDR3 region has 17 residues. With 5 bases removed from V and 1 base from J, the gap between germline ends came to 15 bases. Germline CDR1 is MNHEY and CDR2 is SMNVEV (reference sequence). In DNA form, the CDR3 reads TGTGCCAGCAGTCCTCGAAGCCTTGGGTCTGGGGCCAACGTCCTGACTTTC. Protein: CASSPRSLGSGANVLTF.

The rearrangement uses TRBV7-9 and TRBJ1-2; D not resolved. Germline values: CDR1 SEHNR, CDR2 FQNEAQ (reference sequence). This CDR3 has 18 residues. Trimming took 3 bases from V and 0 from J, leaving 20 bases between them. As DNA, the CDR3 is TGTGCCAGCAGCTTTCTTCTCGGGCCGACAAATCCTAACTATGGCTACACCTTC. Its protein product is CASSFLLGPTNPNYGYTF.

The V gene is TRBV2, the J gene TRBJ2-7; 9 bases line up with TRBD2. The CDR3 sequence is 16 residues long. With 3 bases clipped from V and 1 base from J, the junction kept 7 bases outside the gene matches. Per the germline V gene, CDR1 is SNHLY and CDR2 is FYNNEI. CDR3 in amino acids: CASSERPSGVSYEQYF. As DNA, the CDR3 is TGTGCCAGCAGTGAGCGTCCTAGCGGGGTATCCTACGAGCAGTACTTC.

Worth noting for this clonotype: This may stem from a read error, because a much larger clone lies one nucleotide away. V and J are TRBV27 and TRBJ2-5, with 7 bases lining up with TRBD1. Matching the DNA end better, TRBJ2-7 makes the J call doubtful. CDR3 length equals 15 residues. Per germline, CDR1 MNHEY and CDR2 SMNVEV (reference sequence). CDR3 sequence reads: CASSLRGQASHEQYF. CDR3 nucleotide sequence: TGTGCCAGCAGTTTAAGAGGACAGGCATCCCACGAGCAGTACTTC.

V is TRBV7-2 and J is TRBJ2-1; D is perhaps TRBD1 (5 bases). This CDR3 is 14 amino acids long. Between the trimmed V and J ends, which lost 2 bases and 3 bases, there was a span of 8 bases. Germline CDR1 reads SGHTA; CDR2 reads FQGNSA. CDR3 region: CASSLTRDYNEQFF. The CDR3 DNA follows: TGTGCCAGCAGCTTAACCAGGGACTACAATGAGCAGTTCTTC.

This clonotype was picked up a small number of times. In DNA, the CDR3 is TGTGCCAGCAGCATGGACAGGGGCGACGATGGCTACACCTTC. Its protein product is CASSMDRGDDGYTF. The chain is built from TRBV2 and TRBJ1-2, with TRBD1 matching over 9 bases. Germline CDR1 reads SNHLY; CDR2 reads FYNNEI. V lost 6 bases to trimming and J lost 6 bases; unmatched junction nucleotides: 8. The CDR3 covers 14 residues. Full variable domain (rest looked up from reference TRBV2 and TRBJ1-2): EPEVTQTPSHQVTQMGQEVILRCVPISNHLYFYWYRQILGQKVEFLVSFYNNEISEKSEIFDDQFSVERPDGSNFTLKIRSTKLEDSAMYFCASSMDRGDDGYTFGSGTRLTVV.

The rearrangement joins TRBV7-9 to TRBJ2-5; D is unclear. CDR1 is SEHNR, CDR2 FQNEAQ, per germline (reference sequence). Trimming took 2 bases from V and 2 from J, leaving 12 bases between them. The CDR3 runs 15 residues. The CDR3 reads CASSLPWVEQETQYF. The CDR3 DNA reads as TGTGCCAGCAGCTTACCCTGGGTAGAGCAAGAGACCCAGTACTTC.

This clonotype is a singleton in its sample. The chain uses TRBV6-6 and TRBJ1-5; 7 nucleotides agree with TRBD1. Unmatched junction bases numbered 3, after V lost 6 bases and J lost 4 bases. The germline CDR1 and CDR2 sequences are MNHNY and SVGAGI (reference sequence). This CDR3 contains 13 residues. This CDR3 reads CASRMTGNQPQHF. In nucleotides, the CDR3 is TGTGCCAGCAGGATGACAGGGAATCAGCCCCAGCATTTT.

CDR3 protein: CASSQEEFGGGQPQHF. The DNA of the CDR3 is TGTGCCAGCAGTCAAGAGGAGTTTGGCGGCGGTCAGCCCCAGCATTTT. This chain joins TRBV6-1 and TRBJ1-5; no clear D gene. The V gene lost 5 bases and the J gene lost 6 bases, with 20 bases spanning the gap. CDR3 length: 16 amino acids. CDR1 and CDR2 (germline): MNHNS, SASEGT.

V is TRBV6-6 and J is TRBJ2-1, with D maybe TRBD2 (6 bases). V shed 5 bases and J shed 10 bases, with 15 bases lying between them. Germline values: CDR1 MNHNY, CDR2 SVGAGI (reference sequence). This CDR3 has 13 residues. DNA of the CDR3: TGTGCCAGCAGTCTCGGGACTTCCAAGGAGCAGTTCTTC. Translated, it gives CASSLGTSKEQFF.

This clonotype was detected only once. This sequence joins TRBV9 and TRBJ1-2; 7 positions match TRBD1. V gave up 3 bases and J gave up 4 bases; unmatched junction bases: 15. This CDR3 has 17 residues. From germline, CDR1 is SGDLS and CDR2 YYNGEE. The CDR3: CASSGATGPWRIYGYTF. DNA for the CDR3: TGTGCCAGCAGCGGCGCGACAGGGCCCTGGAGGATCTATGGCTACACCTTC.

There are a few counts of this clonotype. The gene calls are TRBV29-1 and TRBJ2-3; a possible D gene is TRBD2 (5 bases). This CDR3 is 14 amino acids long. The germline gives CDR1 SQVTM, CDR2 ANQGSEA. V gave up 6 bases and J gave up 1 base, with 14 bases separating them. The CDR3 DNA is TGCAGCGTCCGCGAGAGGGATCGCACAGATACGCAGTATTTT. Protein sequence: CSVRERDRTDTQYF.

This clonotype came up a few times. This chain links TRBV14 with TRBJ2-4; 10 bases agree with TRBD2. Germline CDR1 is SGHDN and CDR2 is FVKESK. CDR3 length: 15 amino acids. The junction had 3 bases not matched to a gene; V was cut back by 4 bases and J by 3 bases. The CDR3 region has the DNA TGTGCCAGCAGCCCAGCGGGGGGGGGCAAAAACATTCAGTACTTC. Protein: CASSPAGGGKNIQYF.

This clonotype appeared a few times. This sequence joins TRBV20-1 and TRBJ2-1, with 7 nucleotides matching TRBD1. Germline CDR1 reads DFQATT; CDR2 reads SNEGSKA (reference sequence). Germline trimming cut 5 bases from V and 4 bases from J; bases unmatched to any gene: 5. The CDR3 runs to 13 residues. The CDR3 sequence: CSAPGQLYNEQFF. The CDR3 nucleotides are TGCAGTGCTCCGGGACAGTTATACAATGAGCAGTTCTTC.

The chain joins TRBV6-5 to TRBJ1-5; 9 nucleotides match TRBD1. The V segment lost 5 bases and the J segment 1 base; nucleotides outside the gene matches: 6. Germline V gene lookup returns CDR1 MNHEY and CDR2 SVGAGI. The CDR3 length is 16 residues. The CDR3 DNA is TGTGCCAGCAGTCACGCACAGGGGGCAAGCAATCAGCCCCAGCATTTT. Protein sequence: CASSHAQGASNQPQHF.

The CDR3 protein is CASSFGGGSSYNEQFF. In DNA, the CDR3 is TGTGCCAGCAGTTTCGGGGGGGGGAGCTCCTACAATGAGCAGTTCTTC. The chain uses TRBV6-2 or TRBV6-3 and TRBJ2-1; 8 bases are shared with TRBD2. CDR1 is MNHEY, CDR2 SVGEGT, per germline. The CDR3 covers 16 residues. V gave up 4 bases and J gave up 0 bases; unmatched junction bases: 5.